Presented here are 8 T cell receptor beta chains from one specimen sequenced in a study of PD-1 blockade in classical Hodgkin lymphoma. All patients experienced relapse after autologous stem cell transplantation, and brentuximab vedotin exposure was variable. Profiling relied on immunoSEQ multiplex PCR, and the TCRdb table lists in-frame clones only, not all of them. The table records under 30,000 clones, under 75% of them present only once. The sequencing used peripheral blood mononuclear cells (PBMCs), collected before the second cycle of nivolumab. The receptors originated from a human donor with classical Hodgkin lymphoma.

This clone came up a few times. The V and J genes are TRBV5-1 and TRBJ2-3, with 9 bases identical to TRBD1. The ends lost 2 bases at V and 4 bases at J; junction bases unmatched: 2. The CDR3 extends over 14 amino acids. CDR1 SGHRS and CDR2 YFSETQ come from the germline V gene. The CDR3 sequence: CASSLQGAADTQYF. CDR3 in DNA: TGCGCCAGCAGCTTACAGGGGGCGGCAGATACGCAGTATTTT.

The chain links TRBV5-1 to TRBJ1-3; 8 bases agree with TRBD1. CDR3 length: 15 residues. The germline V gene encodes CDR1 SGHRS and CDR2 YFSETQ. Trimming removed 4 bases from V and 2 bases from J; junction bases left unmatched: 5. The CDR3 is CASSPRTGTGNTIYF. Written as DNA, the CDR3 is TGCGCCAGCAGCCCTCGGACAGGGACTGGAAACACCATATATTTT. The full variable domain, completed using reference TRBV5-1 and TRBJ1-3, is KAGVTQTPRYLIKTRGQQVTLSCSPISGHRSVSWYQQTPGQGLQFLFEYFSETQRNKGNFPGRFSGRQFSNSRSEMNVSTLELGDSALYLCASSPRTGTGNTIYFGEGSWLTVV.

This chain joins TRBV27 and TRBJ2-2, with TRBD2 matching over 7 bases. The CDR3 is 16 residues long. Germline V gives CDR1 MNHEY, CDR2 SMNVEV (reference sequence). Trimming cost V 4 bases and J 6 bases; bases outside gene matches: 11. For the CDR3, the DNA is TGTGCCAGCAGTTCTAAGGGGCTAGCGGTGGCCGGGGAGCTGTTTTTT. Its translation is CASSSKGLAVAGELFF.

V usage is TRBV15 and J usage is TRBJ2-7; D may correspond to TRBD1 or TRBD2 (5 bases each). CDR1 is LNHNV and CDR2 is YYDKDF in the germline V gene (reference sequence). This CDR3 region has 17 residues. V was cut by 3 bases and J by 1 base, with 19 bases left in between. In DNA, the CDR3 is TGTGCCACCAGCAGTAAGCATTGGGACGTTCGGTCCTACGAGCAGTACTTC. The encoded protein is CATSSKHWDVRSYEQYF.

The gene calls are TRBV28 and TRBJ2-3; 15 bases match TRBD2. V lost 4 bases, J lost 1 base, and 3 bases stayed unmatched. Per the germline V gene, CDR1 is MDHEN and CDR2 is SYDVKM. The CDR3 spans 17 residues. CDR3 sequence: CASSSGTSGGRTDTQYF. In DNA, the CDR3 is TGTGCCAGCAGTTCCGGGACTAGCGGGGGGCGCACAGATACGCAGTATTTT.

In nucleotides, the CDR3 is TGTGCCAGCAGTCTCTGGACAGGGACTAATTCACCCCTCCACTTT. Translation gives CASSLWTGTNSPLHF. The genes are TRBV6-6 and TRBJ1-6, with 8 bases identical to TRBD1. With 5 bases clipped from V and 6 bases from J, the junction kept 6 bases outside the gene matches. Per the germline V gene, CDR1 is MNHNY and CDR2 is SVGAGI (reference sequence). The CDR3 has 15 residues.

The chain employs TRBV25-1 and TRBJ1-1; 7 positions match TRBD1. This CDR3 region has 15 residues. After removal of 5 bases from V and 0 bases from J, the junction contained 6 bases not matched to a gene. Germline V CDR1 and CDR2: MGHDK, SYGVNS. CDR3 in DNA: TGTGCCAGCAGTAGGTACAGGGGCCTGAACACTGAAGCTTTCTTT. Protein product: CASSRYRGLNTEAFF. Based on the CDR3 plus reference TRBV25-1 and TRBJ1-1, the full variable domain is EADIYQTPRYLVIGTGKKITLECSQTMGHDKMYWYQQDPGMELHLIHYSYGVNSTEKGDLSSESTVSRIRTEHFPLTLESARPSHTSQYLCASSRYRGLNTEAFFGQGTRLTVV.

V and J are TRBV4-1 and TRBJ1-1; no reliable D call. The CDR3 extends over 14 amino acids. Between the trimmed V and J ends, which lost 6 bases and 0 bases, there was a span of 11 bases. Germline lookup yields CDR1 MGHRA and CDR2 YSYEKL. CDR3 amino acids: CASSRTPLNTEAFF. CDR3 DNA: TGCGCCAGCAGTCGGACTCCCCTGAACACTGAAGCTTTCTTT.